This T cell receptor (beta chain) was obtained from a study of T cell responses to AZD1222 COVID-19 vaccine. V was shortened by 2 bases and J by 2 bases, with 6 bases between the two germline ends. This CDR3 has 13 residues. CDR1 and CDR2 from the germline V gene are MRHNA and SNTAGT. The method was immunoSEQ multiplex PCR; TCRdb's version includes in-frame clones alone and lacks a portion of them. The data hold about 160,000 clones, with roughly 90% observed a single time. The gene calls are TRBV6-4 and TRBJ1-1; tentatively, D is TRBD1 (5 bases). The sequence was obtained from an adult who received the AZD1222 COVID-19 vaccine. The sequencing used peripheral blood, collected 28 days after the second AZD1222 dose. The CDR3 DNA follows: TGTGCCAGCAGTGACCGGGACAACACTGAAGCTTTCTTT. As protein: CASSDRDNTEAFF.